Below, one T cell receptor beta chain is given with its context. Its matching antigen is unknown. The germline V gene has CDR1 MGHRA and CDR2 YSYEKL. V was pared by 2 bases and J by 7 bases, with 4 bases of the junction left unmatched. CDR3 length: 13 amino acids. The sample belongs to a study of cytomegalovirus exposure and HLA in healthy donors. Donors showed nominal health when sampled, although they likely had unrecorded immune exposures. The PCR had 60 Vbeta and 13 Jbeta primers. Profiled with immunoSEQ multiplex PCR; TCRdb holds only in-frame clones, not every one. The sample lists 200,000 or so clones; roughly 87% were seen once. Findings of the study overall: Prediction of most subjects' HLA-A and HLA-B alleles by TCR beta sequences was reportedly accurate.

The clonotype comes from a girl under three years old in good health and CMV-seronegative. The chain uses TRBV4-1 and TRBJ1-2; 7 bases map to TRBD1. Sequencing was performed on PBMCs. This CDR3 is CASSQRTGAGYTF. CDR3 nucleotide sequence: TGCGCCAGCAGCCAACGGACAGGAGCTGGCTACACCTTC.